Presented here are 22 T cell receptor beta chains from one specimen sequenced in a study of blood T cells in healthy people across ages. A second PCR of roughly 7 to 11 cycles used a sample-barcoded 5' primer and a J-beta primer mix. TCRdb processed the 5' RACE reads anew with MiXCR; each CDR3 protein has one entry. The top ten hold over 15% of the sample, which has under 1,000,000 distinct CDR3 sequences, 35% to 60% seen once. Sequenced input: blood. These receptors were taken from a man at least 80 years old in good health.

This clonotype was seen a few times. Being one base from a much bigger clone, this may be a read error. The J gene is TRBJ2-4, the V gene TRBV4-2; D gene ambiguous. This CDR3 is 14 amino acids long. Germline values: CDR1 LGHNA, CDR2 YNFKEQ. DNA for the CDR3: TGTGCCAGCAGGCAGACTTTAGCCAAAAACATTCGGTACTTC. This gives the protein CASRQTLAKNIRYF.

About this clonotype: A much larger clone lies one base from this, so it may be a read error. This chain links TRBV11-3 with TRBJ2-1, with 9 positions matching TRBD2. The ends lost 1 base at V and 9 bases at J; junction bases unmatched: 1. The CDR3 contains 13 residues. Per the germline V gene, CDR1 is SGHNT and CDR2 is YENEEA. Here the CDR3 DNA reads TGTGCCAGCAGCTTAGGGACTAGCGCTGAGCAGTTCTTC. It translates to CASSLGTSAEQFF.

This rearrangement joins TRBV6-1 to TRBJ2-5; 11 nucleotides line up with TRBD1. The assigned J gene may be wrong: the sequence end matches TRBJ2-7 better. The CDR3 has 14 amino acids. Germline V gene lookup returns CDR1 MNHNS and CDR2 SASEGT. This CDR3 reads CASSAGTGGDEQYF. The DNA for the CDR3 is TGTGCCAGCAGTGCCGGGACAGGGGGAGACGAGCAGTACTTC.

This chain connects TRBV6-6 to TRBJ2-1, with TRBD2 matching over 7 bases. CDR3 length: 16 amino acids. J was trimmed by 0 bases and V by 5 bases; bases with no gene match: 7. From germline, CDR1 is MNHNY and CDR2 SVGAGI (reference sequence). The CDR3 DNA follows: TGTGCCAGCAGTAGAACTAGCGATAGCTCCTACAATGAGCAGTTCTTC. It encodes CASSRTSDSSYNEQFF.

The chain employs TRBV12-3 or TRBV12-4 and TRBJ1-4; no definite D call. The CDR3 has 18 residues. Between the trimmed V and J ends, which lost 2 bases and 3 bases, there was a span of 19 bases. The DNA of the CDR3 is TGTGCCAGCAGTTTAATTGGGCCGCGGACGGTGGCTAATGAAAAACTGTTTTTT. This encodes CASSLIGPRTVANEKLFF.

This clonotype showed up just a few times. This sequence joins TRBV5-1 and TRBJ1-6; D ambiguous. Germline V lookup: CDR1 SGHRS, CDR2 YFSETQ. Trimming removed 0 bases from V and 8 bases from J, with 12 bases in between. The CDR3 has 15 amino acids. The CDR3 DNA reads TGCGCCAGCAGCTTGGCTGGAGGAGAGGATTCACCCCTCCACTTT. Encoded protein: CASSLAGGEDSPLHF.

The chain combines TRBV25-1 with TRBJ2-7; no firm D call. V lost 3 bases and J lost 0, with 6 bases in between. Germline CDR1 and CDR2: MGHDK and SYGVNS. This CDR3 has 13 amino acids. The CDR3 bases are TGTGCCAGCAGTGACCGGCACTCCTACGAGCAGTACTTC. It is translated as CASSDRHSYEQYF.

This clonotype was detected only a few times. V and J are TRBV20-1 and TRBJ2-1; TRBD1 is a possible D gene (5 bases). Per the germline V gene, CDR1 is DFQATT and CDR2 is SNEGSKA (reference sequence). The CDR3 has 10 residues. The germline V and J ends were trimmed by 6 bases and 10 bases, with 10 bases remaining between them. The CDR3 coding sequence is TGCAGTGCCCGAAGGGGCGAGCAGTTCTTC. Encoded protein: CSARRGEQFF.

V gene TRBV28 combines with J gene TRBJ2-1; D is possibly TRBD2 (6 bases). Trimming took 1 base from V and 2 from J, leaving 12 bases between them. The CDR3 extends over 16 amino acids. The germline V gene has CDR1 MDHEN and CDR2 SYDVKM. The CDR3 loop is CASSLSAGYPYNEQFF. The CDR3 nucleotides are TGTGCCAGCAGTTTATCCGCGGGGTATCCCTACAATGAGCAGTTCTTC.

The chain combines TRBV5-1 with TRBJ2-7; 9 nucleotides match TRBD1. The CDR3 runs to 15 residues. Germline CDR1 SGHRS, CDR2 YFSETQ. J lost 4 bases, V lost 4 bases, and 9 bases had no gene match. CDR3 residues: CASSGGTGRSYEQYF. CDR3 DNA sequence: TGCGCCAGCAGCGGCGGGACAGGGAGGTCGTACGAGCAGTACTTC.

The rearrangement uses TRBV27 and TRBJ1-1; the D gene is possibly TRBD1 (6 bases). The CDR3 is 13 amino acids. Germline V gene sequence: CDR1 MNHEY, CDR2 SMNVEV (reference sequence). V shed 6 bases and J shed 5 bases, with 13 bases lying between them. The DNA of the CDR3 is TGTGCCAGCAGGACAGGCGGCTGGACTGAAGCTTTCTTT. Its protein is CASRTGGWTEAFF.

This clonotype was counted many times. The chain carries TRBV20-1 and TRBJ2-3, with D possibly being TRBD1 (5 bases). Trimming stripped 4 bases from V and 0 bases from J, with 11 bases between. Germline-derived CDR1 and CDR2 are DFQATT and SNEGSKA (reference sequence). The CDR3 has 14 residues. In DNA form, the CDR3 reads TGCAGTGCTAAACAGGCCCTTAGCACAGATACGCAGTATTTT. Translating gives CSAKQALSTDTQYF.

This clonotype was picked up a small number of times. The genes are TRBV10-3 and TRBJ2-3, with a possible D match to TRBD2 (6 bases). The CDR3 extends over 15 amino acids. The germline gives CDR1 ENHRY, CDR2 SYGVKD. With 3 bases removed from V and 2 bases from J, the gap between germline ends came to 12 bases. CDR3 DNA: TGTGCCATCAGTGAATTTGGCGGGAACACAGATACGCAGTATTTT. Amino acid sequence: CAISEFGGNTDTQYF.

This clonotype showed up just a few times. The gene calls are TRBV12-3 or TRBV12-4 and TRBJ2-7, with 8 bases matching TRBD1. V lost 6 bases, J lost 0 bases, and 7 bases stayed unmatched. The CDR3 extends over 15 amino acids. The CDR3 here is CASRPTGGSSYEQYF. The CDR3 nucleotides are TGTGCCAGCAGGCCTACAGGGGGAAGCTCCTACGAGCAGTACTTC.

This clonotype was seen more than once but under ten times. The chain employs TRBV28 and TRBJ1-2; D perhaps matches TRBD1 (6 bases). V shed 3 bases and J shed 7 bases, with 9 bases lying between them. Germline V gene lookup returns CDR1 MDHEN and CDR2 SYDVKM. The CDR3 contains 12 residues. The CDR3 nucleotides read TGTGCCAGCAGTTTGCGGGGGCGTGGCTACACCTTC. Protein product: CASSLRGRGYTF.

The chain couples TRBV4-3 to TRBJ2-3; D possibly matches TRBD1 or TRBD2 (5 bases each). Germline CDR1 reads LGHNA; CDR2 reads YSLEER. CDR3 length equals 16 residues. Trimming shortened V by 2 bases and J by 4 bases, and 16 bases separated the two germline ends. The CDR3 spells CASSQFRGQHPDTQYF. CDR3 nucleotide sequence: TGCGCCAGCAGCCAATTCCGGGGCCAGCACCCAGATACGCAGTATTTT.

A few counts support this clonotype. The chain has TRBV12-3 or TRBV12-4 and TRBJ2-7; the match to TRBD1 covers 7 bases. The V segment lost 5 bases and the J segment 3 bases; nucleotides outside the gene matches: 10. This CDR3 spans 15 amino acids. CDR3 bases: TGTGCCAGCAGTAGAAACCTGGGACAGAGCTACGAGCAGTACTTC. As protein: CASSRNLGQSYEQYF.

The chain joins TRBV29-1 to TRBJ2-2; weak D call: TRBD2 (6 bases). V was cut by 6 bases and J by 2 bases, with 13 bases left in between. Per germline, CDR1 SQVTM and CDR2 ANQGSEA. CDR3 length: 14 amino acids. The CDR3 nucleotides read TGCAGCGTAATAGCGGTATTTAACACCGGGGAGCTGTTTTTT. Its protein product is CSVIAVFNTGELFF.

At least ten counts were recorded for this clonotype. J is TRBJ2-5 and V is TRBV6-5; TRBD2 matches at 7 bases. Germline V gene data show CDR1 as MNHEY and CDR2 as SVGAGI. CDR3 length: 13 amino acids. V lost 8 bases to trimming and J lost 2 bases; unmatched junction nucleotides: 5. The chain's CDR3 is CASLGGSQETQYF. The CDR3, as DNA: TGTGCCAGCTTGGGGGGGTCACAAGAGACCCAGTACTTC.

Remarks on this clonotype: Given a much more abundant clone one base away, this may be a read error. The chain joins TRBV30 to TRBJ1-1; 8 nucleotides match TRBD1. This CDR3 contains 14 residues. CDR1 is GTSNPN and CDR2 is SVGIG in the germline V gene (reference sequence). J lost 10 bases, V lost 5 bases, and 15 bases had no gene match. This CDR3 is CAWPPPGQVWAAFF. CDR3 nucleotides: TGTGCCTGGCCTCCCCCGGGACAGGTCTGGGCAGCTTTCTTT.

The rearrangement uses TRBV29-1 and TRBJ2-5, with D possibly being TRBD1 or TRBD2 (6 bases each). The CDR3 contains 14 residues. The V gene's germline CDR1 is SQVTM and CDR2 ANQGSEA. The V and J ends lost 7 bases and 11 bases respectively, with 26 bases between them. The CDR3: CSAAPGALWGEQYF. The CDR3 DNA is TGCAGCGCCGCACCAGGGGCGCTATGGGGGGAGCAGTACTTC.

The chain couples TRBV29-1 to TRBJ2-5, with TRBD1 as a possible D gene (5 bases). Trimming removed 7 bases at V and 2 bases at J, with 17 bases between. CDR1 and CDR2 from the germline V gene are SQVTM and ANQGSEA. The CDR3 extends over 14 amino acids. For the CDR3, the DNA is TGCAGCGCAAGAGGACAAAGTGGTCAAGAGACCCAGTACTTC. It codes for CSARGQSGQETQYF. Combining the CDR3 with reference TRBV29-1 and TRBJ2-5 gives the whole variable domain SAVISQKPSRDICQRGTSLTIQCQVDSQVTMMFWYRQQPGQSLTLIATANQGSEATYESGFVIDKFPISRPNLTFSTLTVSNMSPEDSSIYLCSARGQSGQETQYFGPGTRLLVL.